The next 6 T cell receptor beta chains were all read from a single sample in a study of a mutant IDH1 vaccine in newly diagnosed glioma. The repertoire was sequenced with immunoSEQ multiplex PCR; TCRdb's copy has only in-frame clones and lacks some. The sample has over 40,000 clones, around 78% seen once; the top ten hold 6.3%. No antigens are known for them. Time point: week 23, last vaccination. Each dose of the vaccine consisted of 300 ug of mutant IDH1 20-mer peptide, with topical imiquimod. Source: PBMCs, taken from a glioma patient whose treatment included an IDH1 peptide vaccine. These receptors were taken from a woman aged 35 to 49 with glioma. Some clones in this sample may be carry-over from other donors' samples.

The chain is built from TRBV9 and TRBJ2-7, with TRBD1 matching over 11 bases. With 2 bases clipped from V and 4 bases from J, the junction kept 5 bases outside the gene matches. The CDR3 consists of 15 residues. The germline V gene encodes CDR1 SGDLS and CDR2 YYNGEE. The CDR3 sequence is CASSVAGTGGYEQYF. In nucleotides, the CDR3 is TGTGCCAGCAGCGTCGCCGGGACAGGGGGTTACGAGCAGTACTTC.

The chain employs TRBV7-9 and TRBJ2-2; D is uncertain. CDR1 and CDR2 from the germline V gene are SEHNR and FQNEAQ (reference sequence). The CDR3 is 13 residues long. Trimming shortened V by 0 bases and J by 4 bases, and 3 bases separated the two germline ends. This CDR3 is CASSLAATGELFF. CDR3 in DNA: TGTGCCAGCAGCTTAGCGGCCACCGGGGAGCTGTTTTTT.

The rearrangement links TRBV7-6 to TRBJ2-7, with 10 bases identical to TRBD2. Germline V CDR1 and CDR2: SGHVS, FNYEAQ. J lost 3 bases, V lost 3 bases, and 2 bases had no gene match. The CDR3 contains 14 residues. In nucleotides, the CDR3 is TGTGCCAGCAGCTTGAGCGGGGGGGGCTACGAGCAGTACTTC. Its protein product is CASSLSGGGYEQYF.

The V gene is TRBV7-3, the J gene TRBJ1-1; TRBD1 matches 11 bases. The ends lost 5 bases at V and 11 bases at J; junction bases unmatched: 7. This CDR3 contains 13 residues. The germline gives CDR1 SGHTA, CDR2 FQGTGA. The CDR3 bases are TGTGCCAGCAGCCCGCGGACAGGGGGCGAGGCTTTCTTT. This sequence encodes CASSPRTGGEAFF.

This rearrangement joins TRBV19 to TRBJ2-1; D is possibly TRBD1 (6 bases). Between the trimmed V and J ends, which lost 3 bases and 10 bases, there was a span of 13 bases. This CDR3 region has 13 residues. The V gene's germline CDR1 is LNHDA and CDR2 SQIVND (reference sequence). CDR3 sequence: CASSMLGAGEQFF. The CDR3 region has the DNA TGTGCCAGTAGTATGTTGGGGGCAGGGGAGCAGTTCTTC. Looking up the rest from reference TRBV19 and TRBJ2-1 gives the full variable domain: DGGITQSPKYLFRKEGQNVTLSCEQNLNHDAMYWYRQDPGQGLRLIYYSQIVNDFQKGDIAEGYSVSREKKESFPLTVTSAQKNPTAFYLCASSMLGAGEQFFGPGTRLTVL.

This clone was detected only a few times. The chain links TRBV28 to TRBJ2-7; a weak D match, TRBD1 (6 bases). Trimming removed 4 bases from V and 6 bases from J, with 7 bases in between. The CDR3 spans 11 residues. Germline CDR1 and CDR2: MDHEN and SYDVKM. The CDR3 DNA sequence: TGTGCCAGCAGTTCGACAGGCGAGCAGTACTTC. It is translated as CASSSTGEQYF.